Each of the 19 T cell receptor beta chains below was sequenced from the same sample in a study of T cells after yellow fever vaccination. TCRdb re-called the 5' RACE reads through MiXCR, storing one row per CDR3 protein. The sample yields hundreds of thousands of distinct CDR3 sequences, over 15% seen once. Sequencing used PBMCs, obtained before the yellow fever booster vaccination. Receptors were obtained from a man in his late teens or twenties who received the YFV17D yellow fever vaccine.

This clonotype was counted many times. The chain carries TRBV20-1 and TRBJ1-2, with D uncertain. V was pared by 5 bases and J by 8 bases, with 9 bases between. CDR1 is DFQATT and CDR2 is SNEGSKA in the germline V gene (reference sequence). This CDR3 has 10 residues. The CDR3 sequence: CSAESIGYTF. The CDR3, as DNA: TGCAGTGCTGAGTCCATCGGCTACACCTTC.

A few counts support this clonotype. This chain connects TRBV7-3 to TRBJ2-2; 8 bases are a match to TRBD2. The V gene's germline CDR1 is SGHTA and CDR2 FQGTGA. This CDR3 region has 13 residues. The CDR3 loop is CGSGVSNTGELFF. The CDR3 DNA reads as TGTGGTAGCGGGGTCTCGAACACCGGGGAGCTGTTTTTT.

This clonotype was observed a few times. V is TRBV12-5 and J is TRBJ1-4; 10 bases line up with TRBD1. The V gene end was trimmed by 1 base and the J gene end by 5 bases; junction bases not matched to a gene: 4. This CDR3 contains 16 residues. Germline lookup yields CDR1 LGHNT and CDR2 FRNRAP. In DNA form, the CDR3 reads TGTGCTAGTGGTTTGGATTTGGGACAGGGGAATGAAAAACTGTTTTTT. Translating it yields CASGLDLGQGNEKLFF.

The chain joins TRBV4-3 to TRBJ2-3, with TRBD2 matching over 9 bases. Germline values: CDR1 LGHNA, CDR2 YSLEER. With 1 base clipped from V and 3 bases from J, the junction kept 5 bases outside the gene matches. The CDR3 is made up of 16 amino acids. CDR3 protein: CASSQVRLAGTDTQYF. CDR3 DNA sequence: TGCGCCAGCAGCCAAGTCCGGCTAGCGGGAACAGATACGCAGTATTTT.

This clonotype appeared a few times. The chain is built from TRBV12-3 or TRBV12-4 and TRBJ2-2; D gene ambiguous. The CDR3 is made up of 15 amino acids. The germline V and J ends were trimmed by 7 bases and 2 bases, with 14 bases remaining between them. The DNA of the CDR3 is TGTGCCAGCAAGGTTCAAGAGCATAACACCGGGGAGCTGTTTTTT. Translating gives CASKVQEHNTGELFF.

The J gene is TRBJ2-2, the V gene TRBV12-3 or TRBV12-4, with D tentatively TRBD1 or TRBD2 (5 bases each). The ends were cut back, 6 bases at V and 8 bases at J, with 25 bases in the middle. This CDR3 is 17 amino acids long. The CDR3 sequence: CASSRSRAGPGGGELFF. For the CDR3, the DNA is TGTGCCAGCAGCCGATCGCGGGCAGGGCCCGGCGGGGGGGAGCTGTTTTTT.

This clonotype has a handful of counts. This chain joins TRBV6-5 and TRBJ1-5; 7 positions match TRBD1. The J segment lost 7 bases and the V segment lost 0 bases, leaving 3 bases of the junction unmatched. The CDR3 consists of 14 residues. Germline CDR1 MNHEY, CDR2 SVGAGI. The CDR3 spells CASSYSRQGQPQHF. CDR3 sequence (DNA): TGTGCCAGCAGTTACTCGAGACAGGGACAGCCCCAGCATTTT.

This clonotype has ten or more counts. This chain uses TRBV6-5 with TRBJ1-5; the D is unclear. The CDR3 spans 14 residues. The ends were cut back, 6 bases at V and 0 bases at J, with 9 bases in the middle. Germline V gene lookup returns CDR1 MNHEY and CDR2 SVGAGI. CDR3 DNA: TGTGCCAGCAGCCAACTGTATAGCAATCAGCCCCAGCATTTT. It is translated as CASSQLYSNQPQHF.

This clonotype was seen a handful of times. The gene calls are TRBV18 and TRBJ1-2; TRBD1 matches at 8 bases. Germline-derived CDR1 and CDR2 are KGHSH and LQKENI. The V gene end was trimmed by 1 base and the J gene end by 6 bases; junction bases not matched to a gene: 7. The CDR3 contains 15 residues. The CDR3 DNA follows: TGTGCCAGCTCACCACAGGAAAAGACAGGGGATGGCTACACCTTC. Protein sequence: CASSPQEKTGDGYTF.

This clonotype was seen a handful of times. This chain connects TRBV5-6 to TRBJ1-5, with unresolved D. CDR3 size: 14 residues. V was trimmed by 2 bases and J by 3 bases, leaving 9 bases between them. Germline V CDR1 and CDR2: SGHDT, YYEEEE. CDR3: CASSLVGPNQPQHF. CDR3 coding DNA: TGTGCCAGCAGCTTAGTAGGGCCCAATCAGCCCCAGCATTTT.

In its sample, this clonotype was seen a few times. The chain is built from TRBV7-9 and TRBJ2-7; D is possibly TRBD1 (5 bases). Germline V gives CDR1 SEHNR, CDR2 FQNEAQ (reference sequence). V lost 1 base and J 7 bases, leaving 8 bases between the germline ends. The CDR3 contains 12 residues. CDR3 bases: TGTGCCAGCAGCTTAGAGGGGCGGGAGCAGTACGTC. Translated, it gives CASSLEGREQYV.

This clonotype was seen at least ten times. The V gene is TRBV6-1, the J gene TRBJ2-1; 11 bases are shared with TRBD2. Germline CDR1 and CDR2: MNHNS and SASEGT. Trimming at V came to 1 base and at J to 5 bases, leaving 1 base not matched to a gene. The CDR3 extends over 15 amino acids. CDR3 DNA: TGTGCCAGCAGTGAAGGACTAGCGGGGAACAATGAGCAGTTCTTC. It encodes CASSEGLAGNNEQFF.

The chain is built from TRBV12-3 or TRBV12-4 and TRBJ2-2; 7 nucleotides align to TRBD1. J lost 1 base, V lost 3 bases, and 8 bases had no gene match. The CDR3 consists of 17 residues. The CDR3 protein is CASSLGPNRGNTGELFF. The DNA of the CDR3 is TGTGCCAGCAGTTTGGGACCCAACAGGGGGAACACCGGGGAGCTGTTTTTT.

The rearrangement uses TRBV7-2 and TRBJ2-5, with D unresolved. This CDR3 spans 14 amino acids. The V end lost 5 bases, the J end lost 5 bases, and 15 bases lay between the germline ends. Per germline, CDR1 SGHTA and CDR2 FQGNSA. The CDR3 DNA follows: TGTGCCAGCAGCCCACCTTCTCCGTGGGAGACCCAGTACTTC. Translation: CASSPPSPWETQYF.

The chain joins TRBV20-1 to TRBJ2-3; D is perhaps TRBD1 or TRBD2 (5 bases each). The CDR3 covers 13 residues. V shed 2 bases and J shed 2 bases, with 8 bases lying between them. Germline assignment: CDR1 DFQATT and CDR2 SNEGSKA (reference sequence). This CDR3 reads CSARMGDTDTQYF. The CDR3, as DNA: TGCAGTGCTAGAATGGGGGACACAGATACGCAGTATTTT.

This chain links TRBV12-3 or TRBV12-4 with TRBJ2-2; TRBD2 aligns across 9 bases. This CDR3 spans 17 amino acids. The ends lost 6 bases at V and 7 bases at J; junction bases unmatched: 15. CDR3 loop: CASSRRAGGHRNGELFF. As DNA, the CDR3 is TGTGCCAGCAGCCGGCGCGCGGGGGGGCATCGTAACGGGGAGCTGTTTTTT.

This clonotype has only a few counts. V usage is TRBV5-1 and J usage is TRBJ1-2; 8 nucleotides agree with TRBD1. CDR3 size: 16 residues. With V trimmed by 4 bases and J by 5 bases, 13 bases remained unmatched. CDR1 and CDR2 from the germline V gene are SGHRS and YFSETQ. The CDR3 coding sequence is TGCGCCAGCAGCCGGGCGGCGGGACAGGTGGGATATGGCTACACCTTC. As protein: CASSRAAGQVGYGYTF.

The gene calls are TRBV7-8 and TRBJ1-2; 9 bases are a match to TRBD1. There are 15 residues in the CDR3. Looked up from germline, CDR1 is SGHVS and CDR2 is FQNEAQ. V lost 4 bases and J lost 3; bases outside the gene matches: 6. The CDR3 is CASSSDWTGDYGYTF. The DNA for the CDR3 is TGTGCCAGCAGCTCCGATTGGACAGGGGACTATGGCTACACCTTC.

This chain links TRBV9 with TRBJ1-2, with no clear D. CDR1 SGDLS and CDR2 YYNGEE come from the germline V gene. The CDR3 consists of 14 residues. V gave up 0 bases and J gave up 8 bases, with 14 bases separating them. DNA for the CDR3: TGTGCCAGCAGCGTAGGTTCCCGTCGCGACGGCTACACCTTC. This gives the protein CASSVGSRRDGYTF.